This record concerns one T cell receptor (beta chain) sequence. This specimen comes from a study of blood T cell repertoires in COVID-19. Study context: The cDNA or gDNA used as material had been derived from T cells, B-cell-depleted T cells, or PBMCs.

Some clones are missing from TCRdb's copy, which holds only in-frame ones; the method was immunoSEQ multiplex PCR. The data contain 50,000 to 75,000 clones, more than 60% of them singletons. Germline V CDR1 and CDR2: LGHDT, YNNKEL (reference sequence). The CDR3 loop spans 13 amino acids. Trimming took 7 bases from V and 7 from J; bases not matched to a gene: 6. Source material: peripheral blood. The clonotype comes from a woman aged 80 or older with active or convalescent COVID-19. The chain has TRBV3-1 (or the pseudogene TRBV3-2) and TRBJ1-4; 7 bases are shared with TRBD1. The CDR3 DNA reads TGTGCCAGCACAAACAGGGGTATTGAAAAACTGTTTTTT. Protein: CASTNRGIEKLFF.